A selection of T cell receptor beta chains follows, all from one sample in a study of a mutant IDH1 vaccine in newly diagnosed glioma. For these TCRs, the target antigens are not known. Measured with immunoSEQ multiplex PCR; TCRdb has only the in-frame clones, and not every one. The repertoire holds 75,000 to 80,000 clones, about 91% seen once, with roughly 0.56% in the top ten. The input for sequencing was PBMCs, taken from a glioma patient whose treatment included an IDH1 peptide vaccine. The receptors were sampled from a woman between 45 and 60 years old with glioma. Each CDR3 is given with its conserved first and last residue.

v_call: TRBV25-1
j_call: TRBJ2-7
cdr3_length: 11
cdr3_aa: CASSPAYEQYF

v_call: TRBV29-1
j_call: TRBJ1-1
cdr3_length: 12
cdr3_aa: CSVGHMNTEAFF

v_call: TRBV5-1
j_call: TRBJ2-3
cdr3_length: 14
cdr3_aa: CASSFALTQDTQYF

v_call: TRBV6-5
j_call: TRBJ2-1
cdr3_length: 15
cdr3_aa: CASRIGTGYGNEQFF

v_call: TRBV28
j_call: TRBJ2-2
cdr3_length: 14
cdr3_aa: CASSIAGDTGELFF

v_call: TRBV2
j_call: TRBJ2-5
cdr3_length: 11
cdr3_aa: CASSPGQTQYF

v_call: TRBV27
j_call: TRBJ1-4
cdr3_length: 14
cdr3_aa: CASTKGGTNEKLFF

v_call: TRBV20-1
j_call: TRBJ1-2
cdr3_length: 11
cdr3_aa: CSAGPNYGYTF

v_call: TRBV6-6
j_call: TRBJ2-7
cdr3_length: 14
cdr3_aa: CASSYAGSVDMQYF

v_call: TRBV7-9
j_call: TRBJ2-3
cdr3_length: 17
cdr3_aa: CASSPFAGRVAGYTQYF

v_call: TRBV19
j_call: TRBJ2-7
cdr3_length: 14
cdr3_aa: CASSVLAGVDEQYF

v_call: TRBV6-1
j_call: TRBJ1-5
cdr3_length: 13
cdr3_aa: CASSYGGNQPQHF

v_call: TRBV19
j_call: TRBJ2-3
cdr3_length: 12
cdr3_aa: CASGPHTVTQYF

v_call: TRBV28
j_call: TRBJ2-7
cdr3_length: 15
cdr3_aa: CASSSPSGGQDEQYF

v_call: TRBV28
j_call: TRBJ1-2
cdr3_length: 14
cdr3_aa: CASSLETGSYSYTF

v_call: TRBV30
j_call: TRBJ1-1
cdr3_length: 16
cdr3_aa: CAWSDPTGARSTEAFF

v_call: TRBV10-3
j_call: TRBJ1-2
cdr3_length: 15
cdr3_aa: CAISESGQALYGYTF

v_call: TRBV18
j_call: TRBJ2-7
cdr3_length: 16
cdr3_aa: CASSPRAGTGSHEQYF

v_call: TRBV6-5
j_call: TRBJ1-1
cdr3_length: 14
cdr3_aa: CASSPWGQNTEAFF

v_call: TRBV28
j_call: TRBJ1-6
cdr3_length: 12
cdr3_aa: CASRRSGSPLHF

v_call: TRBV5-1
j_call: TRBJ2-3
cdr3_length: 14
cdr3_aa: CASSLGWDTDTQYF

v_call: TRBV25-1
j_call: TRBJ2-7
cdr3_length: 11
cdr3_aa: CASSDLYEQYF

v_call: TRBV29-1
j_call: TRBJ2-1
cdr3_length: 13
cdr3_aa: CSVGLAAYNEQFF

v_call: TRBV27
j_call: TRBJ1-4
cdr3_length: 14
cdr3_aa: CASSYRALNEKLFF

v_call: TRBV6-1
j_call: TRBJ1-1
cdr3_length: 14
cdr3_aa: CASSRDARNTEAFF

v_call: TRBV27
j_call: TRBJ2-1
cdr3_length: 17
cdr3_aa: CASRLRLAAFNNNEQFF

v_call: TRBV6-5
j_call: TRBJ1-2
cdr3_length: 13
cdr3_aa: CASSRGVGYGYTF

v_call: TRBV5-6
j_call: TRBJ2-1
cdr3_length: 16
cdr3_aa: CASSLAVGSGDNEQFF

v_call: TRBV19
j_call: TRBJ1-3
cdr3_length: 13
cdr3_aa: CATSAGSGNTIYF

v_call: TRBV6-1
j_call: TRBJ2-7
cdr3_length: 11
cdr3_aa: CASSETKEQYF

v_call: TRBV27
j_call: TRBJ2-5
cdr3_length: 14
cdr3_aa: CASSFLTDLETQYF

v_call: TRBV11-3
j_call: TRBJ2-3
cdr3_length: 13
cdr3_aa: CARAWEHTDTQYF